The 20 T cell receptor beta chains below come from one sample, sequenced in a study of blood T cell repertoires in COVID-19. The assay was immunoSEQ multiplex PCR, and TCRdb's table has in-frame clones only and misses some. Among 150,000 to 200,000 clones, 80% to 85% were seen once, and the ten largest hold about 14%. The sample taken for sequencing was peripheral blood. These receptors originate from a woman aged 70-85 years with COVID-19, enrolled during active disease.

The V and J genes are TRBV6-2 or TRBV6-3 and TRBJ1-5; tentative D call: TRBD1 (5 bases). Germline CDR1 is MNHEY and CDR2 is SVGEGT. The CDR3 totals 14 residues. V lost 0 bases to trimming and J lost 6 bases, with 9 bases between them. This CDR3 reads CASSYSGRGQPQHF. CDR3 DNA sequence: TGTGCCAGCAGTTACTCGGGTAGGGGTCAGCCCCAGCATTTT.

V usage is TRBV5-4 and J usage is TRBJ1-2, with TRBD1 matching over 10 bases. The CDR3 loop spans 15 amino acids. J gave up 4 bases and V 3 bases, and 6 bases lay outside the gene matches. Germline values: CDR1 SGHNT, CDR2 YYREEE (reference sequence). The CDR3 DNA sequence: TGTGCCAGCAGCTACCGGGACAGGGGCGGCTATGGCTACACCTTC. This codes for CASSYRDRGGYGYTF. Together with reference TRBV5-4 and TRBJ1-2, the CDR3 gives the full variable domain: ETGVTQSPTHLIKTRGQQVTLRCSSQSGHNTVSWYQQALGQGPQFIFQYYREEENGRGNFPPRFSGLQFPNYSSELNVNALELDDSALYLCASSYRDRGGYGYTFGSGTRLTVV.

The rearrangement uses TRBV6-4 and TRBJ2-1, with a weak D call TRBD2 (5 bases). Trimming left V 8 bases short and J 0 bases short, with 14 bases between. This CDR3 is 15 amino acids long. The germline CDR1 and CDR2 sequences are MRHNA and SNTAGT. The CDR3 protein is CASALEGSSYNEQFF. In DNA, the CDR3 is TGTGCCAGCGCTTTAGAGGGAAGCTCCTACAATGAGCAGTTCTTC.

CDR3 residues: CASSLGAGTYEQYF. In DNA form, the CDR3 reads TGTGCCAGCAGCCTAGGAGCGGGAACCTACGAGCAGTACTTC. The chain links TRBV14 to TRBJ2-7, with TRBD2 matching 7 bases. Unmatched junction bases numbered 5, after V lost 4 bases and J lost 2 bases. CDR3 length: 14 amino acids. The germline gives CDR1 SGHDN, CDR2 FVKESK. Supplemented by reference TRBV14 and TRBJ2-7, the full variable domain reads EAGVTQFPSHSVIEKGQTVTLRCDPISGHDNLYWYRRVMGKEIKFLLHFVKESKQDESGMPNNRFLAERTGGTYSTLKVQPAELEDSGVYFCASSLGAGTYEQYFGPGTRLTVT.

The CDR3 spells CASSQRGSGTDTQYF. CDR3 nucleotides: TGCGCCAGCAGCCAACGTGGCTCTGGCACAGATACGCAGTATTTT. J is TRBJ2-3 and V is TRBV4-1, with D hard to call. CDR1 and CDR2 from the germline V gene are MGHRA and YSYEKL. The CDR3 extends over 15 amino acids. V lost 2 bases and J lost 1, with 10 bases in between.

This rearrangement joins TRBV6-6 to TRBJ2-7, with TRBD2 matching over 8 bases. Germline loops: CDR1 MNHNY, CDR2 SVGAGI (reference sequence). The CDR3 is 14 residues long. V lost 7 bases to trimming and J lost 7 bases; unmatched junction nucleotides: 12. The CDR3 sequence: CASTTSAGGREQYF. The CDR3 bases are TGTGCCAGCACCACATCCGCGGGAGGACGGGAGCAGTACTTC.

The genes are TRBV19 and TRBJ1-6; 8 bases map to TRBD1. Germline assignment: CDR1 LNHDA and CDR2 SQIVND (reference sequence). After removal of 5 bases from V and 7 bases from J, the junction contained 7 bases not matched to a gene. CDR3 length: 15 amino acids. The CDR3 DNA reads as TGTGCCAGTAGTGCCGGACAGGGTGGGAATTCACCCCTCCACTTT. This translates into CASSAGQGGNSPLHF. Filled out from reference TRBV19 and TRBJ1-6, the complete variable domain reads DGGITQSPKYLFRKEGQNVTLSCEQNLNHDAMYWYRQDPGQGLRLIYYSQIVNDFQKGDIAEGYSVSREKKESFPLTVTSAQKNPTAFYLCASSAGQGGNSPLHFGNGTRLTVT.

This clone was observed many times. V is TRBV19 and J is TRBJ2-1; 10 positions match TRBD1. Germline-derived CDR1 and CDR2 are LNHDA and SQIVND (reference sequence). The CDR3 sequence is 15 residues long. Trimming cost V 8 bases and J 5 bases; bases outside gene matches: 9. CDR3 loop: CASGNPGTGDNEQFF. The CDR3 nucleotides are TGTGCCAGTGGAAATCCCGGGACAGGGGACAATGAGCAGTTCTTC.

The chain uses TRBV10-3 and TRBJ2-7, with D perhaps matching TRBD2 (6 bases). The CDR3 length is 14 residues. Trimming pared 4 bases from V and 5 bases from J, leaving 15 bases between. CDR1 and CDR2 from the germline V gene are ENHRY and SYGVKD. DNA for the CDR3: TGTGCCATCAGTGCCTTTCTTCGGGGGAACGAGCAGTACTTC. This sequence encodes CAISAFLRGNEQYF.

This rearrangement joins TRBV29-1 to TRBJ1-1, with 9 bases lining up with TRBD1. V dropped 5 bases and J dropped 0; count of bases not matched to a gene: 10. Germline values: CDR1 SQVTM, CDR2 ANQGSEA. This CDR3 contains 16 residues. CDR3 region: CSVRTGAVWMNTEAFF. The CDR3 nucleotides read TGCAGCGTTCGGACAGGGGCGGTGTGGATGAACACTGAAGCTTTCTTT.

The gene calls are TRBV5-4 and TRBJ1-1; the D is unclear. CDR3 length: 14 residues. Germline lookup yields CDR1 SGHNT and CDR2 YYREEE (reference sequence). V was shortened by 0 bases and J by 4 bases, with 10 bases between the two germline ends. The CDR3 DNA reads TGTGCCAGCAGCTTGGGTGCAGGCACCACTGAAGCTTTCTTT. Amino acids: CASSLGAGTTEAFF.

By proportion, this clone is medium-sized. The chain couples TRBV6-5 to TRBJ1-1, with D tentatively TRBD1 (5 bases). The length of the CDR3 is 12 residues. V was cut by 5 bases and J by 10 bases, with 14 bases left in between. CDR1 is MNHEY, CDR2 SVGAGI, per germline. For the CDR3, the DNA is TGTGCCAGCAGTCTAACGGGGGGGGGAGCTTTCTTT. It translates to CASSLTGGGAFF.

The chain's CDR3 is CASSFLNTEAFF. The CDR3 DNA sequence: TGTGCCAGCAGTTTCCTCAACACTGAAGCTTTCTTT. The V and J genes are TRBV28 and TRBJ1-1; D not resolved. Germline V gives CDR1 MDHEN, CDR2 SYDVKM. The CDR3 contains 12 residues. V lost 3 bases, J lost 2 bases, and 4 bases lay in between.

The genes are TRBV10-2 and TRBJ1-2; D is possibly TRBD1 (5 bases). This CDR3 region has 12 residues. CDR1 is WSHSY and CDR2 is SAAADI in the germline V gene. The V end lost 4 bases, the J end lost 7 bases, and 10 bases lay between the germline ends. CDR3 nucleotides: TGCGCCAGCAGTGGGCAGGGTATTGGCTACACCTTC. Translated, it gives CASSGQGIGYTF.

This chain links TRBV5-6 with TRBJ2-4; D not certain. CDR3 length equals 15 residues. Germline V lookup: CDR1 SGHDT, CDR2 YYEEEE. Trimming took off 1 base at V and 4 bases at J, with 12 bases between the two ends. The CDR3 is CASSLILADKNIQYF. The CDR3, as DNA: TGTGCCAGCAGCTTGATTTTAGCAGATAAAAACATTCAGTACTTC.

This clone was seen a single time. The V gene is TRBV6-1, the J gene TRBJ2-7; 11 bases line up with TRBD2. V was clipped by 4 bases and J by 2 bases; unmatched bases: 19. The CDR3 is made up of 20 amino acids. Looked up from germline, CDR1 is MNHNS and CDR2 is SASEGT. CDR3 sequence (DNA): TGTGCCAGCAGTGGGCGGCACCCGGGACTAGCGGTTATTACCACCTACGAGCAGTACTTC. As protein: CASSGRHPGLAVITTYEQYF.

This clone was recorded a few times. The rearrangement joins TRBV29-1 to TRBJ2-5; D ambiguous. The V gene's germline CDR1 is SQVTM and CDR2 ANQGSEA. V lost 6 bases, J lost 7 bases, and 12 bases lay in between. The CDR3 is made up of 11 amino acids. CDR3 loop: CSVISRPTQYF. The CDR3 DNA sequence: TGCAGCGTAATTAGTCGCCCGACCCAGTACTTC.

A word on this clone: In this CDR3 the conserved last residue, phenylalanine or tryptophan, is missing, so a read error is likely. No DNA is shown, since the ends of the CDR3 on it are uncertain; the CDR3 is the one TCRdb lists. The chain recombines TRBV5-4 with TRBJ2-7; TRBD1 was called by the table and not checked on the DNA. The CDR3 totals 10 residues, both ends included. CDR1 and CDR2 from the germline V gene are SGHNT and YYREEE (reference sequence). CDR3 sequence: CASSLVWGPT.

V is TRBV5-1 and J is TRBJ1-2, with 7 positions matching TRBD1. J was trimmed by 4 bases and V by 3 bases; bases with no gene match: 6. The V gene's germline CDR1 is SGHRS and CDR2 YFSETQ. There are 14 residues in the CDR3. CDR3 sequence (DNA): TGCGCCAGCAGCTGGACAGGCGAAGGCTATGGCTACACCTTC. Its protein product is CASSWTGEGYGYTF.

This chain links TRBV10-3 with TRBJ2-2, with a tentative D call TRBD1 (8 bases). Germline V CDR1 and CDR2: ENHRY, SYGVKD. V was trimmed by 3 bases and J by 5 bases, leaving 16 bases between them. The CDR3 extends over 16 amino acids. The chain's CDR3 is CAISDNRGGETGELFF. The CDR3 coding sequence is TGTGCCATCAGTGACAACAGGGGGGGGGAAACCGGGGAGCTGTTTTTT.